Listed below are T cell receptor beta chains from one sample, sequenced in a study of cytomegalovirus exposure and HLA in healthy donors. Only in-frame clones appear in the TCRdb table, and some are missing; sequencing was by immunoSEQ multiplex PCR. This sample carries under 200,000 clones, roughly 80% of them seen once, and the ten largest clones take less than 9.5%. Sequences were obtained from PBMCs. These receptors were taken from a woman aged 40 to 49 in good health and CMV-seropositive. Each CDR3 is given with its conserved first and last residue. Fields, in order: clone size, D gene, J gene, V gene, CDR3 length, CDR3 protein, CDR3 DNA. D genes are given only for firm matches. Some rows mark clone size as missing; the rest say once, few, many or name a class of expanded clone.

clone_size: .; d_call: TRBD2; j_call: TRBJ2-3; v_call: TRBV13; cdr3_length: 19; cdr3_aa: CASSLKGRTSGESTDTQYF; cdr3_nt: TGTGCCAGCAGCTTAAAAGGTCGGACTAGCGGAGAAAGCACAGATACGCAGTATTTT
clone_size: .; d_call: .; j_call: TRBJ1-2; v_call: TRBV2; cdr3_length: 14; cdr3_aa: CASNMGRGNYGYTF; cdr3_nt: TGTGCCAGCAACATGGGCAGGGGCAACTATGGCTACACCTTC
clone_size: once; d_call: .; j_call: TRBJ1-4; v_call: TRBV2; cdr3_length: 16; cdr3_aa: CASRKERQSKMKELFF; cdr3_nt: TGTGCCAGCAGGAAAGAAAGACAGAGCAAAATGAAAGAACTGTTTTTT
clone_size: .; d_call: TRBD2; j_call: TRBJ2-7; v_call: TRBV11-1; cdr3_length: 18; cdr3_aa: CASSLDGLAEVRTYEQYF; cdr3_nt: TGTGCCAGCAGCTTAGACGGACTAGCGGAGGTCCGGACCTACGAGCAGTACTTC
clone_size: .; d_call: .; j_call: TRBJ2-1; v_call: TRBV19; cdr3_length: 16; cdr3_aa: CASSRSGPSSYNEQFF; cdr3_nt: TGTGCCAGTAGTCGGTCTGGGCCCAGCTCCTACAATGAGCAGTTCTTC
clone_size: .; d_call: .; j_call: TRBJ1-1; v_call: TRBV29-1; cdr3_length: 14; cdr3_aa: CSVALRGKGTEAFF; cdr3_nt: TGCAGCGTTGCGTTAAGGGGAAAGGGTACTGAAGCTTTCTTT
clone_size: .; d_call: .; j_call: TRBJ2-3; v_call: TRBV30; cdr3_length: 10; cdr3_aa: CAWGLDTQYF; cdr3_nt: TGTGCCTGGGGCCTAGATACGCAGTATTTT
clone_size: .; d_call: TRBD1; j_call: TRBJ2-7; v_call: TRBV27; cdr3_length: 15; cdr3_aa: CASSLTGGISYEQYF; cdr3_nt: TGTGCCAGCAGTTTGACAGGGGGCATCTCCTACGAGCAGTACTTC
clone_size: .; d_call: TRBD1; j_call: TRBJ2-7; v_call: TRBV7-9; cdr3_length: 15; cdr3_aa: CASSWTGLLTYEQYF; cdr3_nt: TGTGCCAGCAGCTGGACAGGGCTACTGACCTACGAGCAGTACTTC
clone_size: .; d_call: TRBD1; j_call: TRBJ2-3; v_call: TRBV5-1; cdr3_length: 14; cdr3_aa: CASSTRTGEDTQYF; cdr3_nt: TGCGCCAGCAGCACCCGGACAGGGGAAGATACGCAGTATTTT
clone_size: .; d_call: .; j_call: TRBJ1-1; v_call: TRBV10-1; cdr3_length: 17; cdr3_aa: CASSAVGRLGENTEAFF; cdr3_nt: TGCGCCAGCAGCGCCGTGGGGCGGCTAGGGGAGAACACTGAAGCTTTCTTT
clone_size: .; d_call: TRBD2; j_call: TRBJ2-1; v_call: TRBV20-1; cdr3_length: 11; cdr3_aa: CSAPWEGEQFF; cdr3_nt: TGCAGTGCTCCCTGGGAGGGTGAGCAGTTCTTC
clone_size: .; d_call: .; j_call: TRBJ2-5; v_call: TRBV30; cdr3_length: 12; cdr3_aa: CAWRQVQETQYF; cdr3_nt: TGTGCCTGGAGGCAGGTCCAAGAGACCCAGTACTTC
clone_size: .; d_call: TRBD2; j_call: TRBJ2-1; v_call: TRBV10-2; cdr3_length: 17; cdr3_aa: CASSEPPGTSGRNEQFF; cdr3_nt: TGCGCCAGCAGTGAGCCACCCGGGACTAGCGGGAGAAATGAGCAGTTCTTC
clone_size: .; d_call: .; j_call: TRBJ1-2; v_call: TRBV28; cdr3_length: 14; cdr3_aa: CASSRHRDGLGYTF; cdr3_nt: TGTGCCAGCAGTCGCCACAGGGATGGCCTTGGCTACACCTTC
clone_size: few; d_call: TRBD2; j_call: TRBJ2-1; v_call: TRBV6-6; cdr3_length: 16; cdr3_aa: CASSHLAGGSYNEQFF; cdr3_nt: TGTGCCAGCAGCCACCTGGCGGGAGGGTCCTACAATGAGCAGTTCTTC
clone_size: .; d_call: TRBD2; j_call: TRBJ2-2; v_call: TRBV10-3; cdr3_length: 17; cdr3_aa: CATRTSGTSENTGELFF; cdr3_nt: TGTGCCACCCGGACTAGCGGGACTTCAGAAAACACCGGGGAGCTGTTTTTT
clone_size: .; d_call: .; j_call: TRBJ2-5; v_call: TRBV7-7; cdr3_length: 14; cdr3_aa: CASSLDQGQETQYF; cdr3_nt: TGTGCTAGCAGCTTAGATCAGGGTCAAGAGACCCAGTACTTC
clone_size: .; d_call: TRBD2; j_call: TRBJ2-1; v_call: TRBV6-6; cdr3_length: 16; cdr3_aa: CASRLGSSGIVDEQFF; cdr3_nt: TGTGCCAGCAGACTGGGGAGTAGCGGGATTGTGGATGAGCAGTTCTTC
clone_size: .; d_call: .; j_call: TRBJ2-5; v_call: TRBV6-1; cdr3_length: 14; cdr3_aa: CASSGLFYQETQYF; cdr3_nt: TGTGCCAGCAGCGGACTGTTCTACCAAGAGACCCAGTACTTC
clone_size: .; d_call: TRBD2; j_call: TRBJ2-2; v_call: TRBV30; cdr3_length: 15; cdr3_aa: CAWKGLAGVTGELFF; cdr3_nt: TGTGCCTGGAAGGGACTAGCGGGAGTGACCGGGGAGCTGTTTTTT
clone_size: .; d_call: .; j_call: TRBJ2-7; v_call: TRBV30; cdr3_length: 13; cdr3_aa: CAWSANLDYEQYF; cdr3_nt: TGTGCCTGGAGTGCGAACCTAGACTACGAGCAGTACTTC
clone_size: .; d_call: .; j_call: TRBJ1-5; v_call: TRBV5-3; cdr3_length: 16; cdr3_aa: CARSSPDKGSNQPQHF; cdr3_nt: TGTGCCAGAAGCTCCCCGGACAAGGGTAGCAATCAGCCCCAGCATTTT
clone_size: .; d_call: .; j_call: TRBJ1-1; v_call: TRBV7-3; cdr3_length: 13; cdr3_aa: CASSESVNTEAFF; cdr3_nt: TGTGCCAGCAGCGAGTCCGTGAACACTGAAGCTTTCTTT
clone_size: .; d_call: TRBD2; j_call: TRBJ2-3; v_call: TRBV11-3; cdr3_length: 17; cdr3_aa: CASSWGRAGAGTDTQYF; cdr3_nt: TGTGCCAGCAGCTGGGGCCGAGCGGGAGCAGGTACAGATACGCAGTATTTT
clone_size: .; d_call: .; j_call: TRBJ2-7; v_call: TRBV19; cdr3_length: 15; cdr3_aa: CASSISVITEYEQYF; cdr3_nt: TGTGCCAGTAGTATTAGCGTTATCACCGAGTACGAGCAGTACTTC